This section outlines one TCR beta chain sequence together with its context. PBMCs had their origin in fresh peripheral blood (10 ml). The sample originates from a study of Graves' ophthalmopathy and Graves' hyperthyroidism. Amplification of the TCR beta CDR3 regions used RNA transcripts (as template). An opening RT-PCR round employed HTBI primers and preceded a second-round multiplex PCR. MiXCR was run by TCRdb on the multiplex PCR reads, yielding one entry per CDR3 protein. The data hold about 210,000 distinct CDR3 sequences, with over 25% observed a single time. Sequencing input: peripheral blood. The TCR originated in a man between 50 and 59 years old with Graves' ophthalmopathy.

The CDR3, as DNA: TGTGCCAGCAGCAACCTTCTGCCCCAGCATTTT. It specifies CASSNLLPQHF. This chain links TRBV28 with TRBJ1-5, with no clear D. This CDR3 is built from 11 residues. Germline V gene data show CDR1 as MDHEN and CDR2 as SYDVKM. Trimming cost V 6 bases and J 9 bases, with 9 bases left between them.